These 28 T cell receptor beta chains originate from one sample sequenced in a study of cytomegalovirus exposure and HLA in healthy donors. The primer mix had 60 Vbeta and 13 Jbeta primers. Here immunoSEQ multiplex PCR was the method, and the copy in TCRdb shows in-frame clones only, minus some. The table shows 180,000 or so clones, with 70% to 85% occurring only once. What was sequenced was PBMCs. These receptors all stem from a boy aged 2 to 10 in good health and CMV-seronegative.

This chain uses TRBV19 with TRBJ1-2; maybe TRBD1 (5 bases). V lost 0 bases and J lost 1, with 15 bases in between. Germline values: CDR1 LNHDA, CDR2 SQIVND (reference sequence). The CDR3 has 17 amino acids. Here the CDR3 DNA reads TGTGCCAGTAGTATAGATGTGCAATCAGGGATTAACTATGGCTACACCTTC. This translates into CASSIDVQSGINYGYTF.

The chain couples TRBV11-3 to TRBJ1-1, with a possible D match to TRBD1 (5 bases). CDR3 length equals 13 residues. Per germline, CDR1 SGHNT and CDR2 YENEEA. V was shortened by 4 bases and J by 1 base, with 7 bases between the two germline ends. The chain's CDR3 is CASSSQGNTEAFF. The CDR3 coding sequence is TGTGCCAGCAGCTCGCAGGGGAACACTGAAGCTTTCTTT. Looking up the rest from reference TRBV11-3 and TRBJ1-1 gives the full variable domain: EAGVVQSPRYKIIEKKQPVAFWCNPISGHNTLYWYLQNLGQGPELLIRYENEEAVDDSQLPKDRFSAERLKGVDSTLKIQPAELGDSAVYLCASSSQGNTEAFFGQGTRLTVV.

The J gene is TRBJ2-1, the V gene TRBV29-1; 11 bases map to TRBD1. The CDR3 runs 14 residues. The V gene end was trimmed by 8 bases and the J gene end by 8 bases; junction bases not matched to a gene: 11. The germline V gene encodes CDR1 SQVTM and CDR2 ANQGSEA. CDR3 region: CSSGGGQGVDEQFF. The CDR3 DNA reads TGCAGCTCCGGGGGGGGACAGGGGGTCGATGAGCAGTTCTTC.

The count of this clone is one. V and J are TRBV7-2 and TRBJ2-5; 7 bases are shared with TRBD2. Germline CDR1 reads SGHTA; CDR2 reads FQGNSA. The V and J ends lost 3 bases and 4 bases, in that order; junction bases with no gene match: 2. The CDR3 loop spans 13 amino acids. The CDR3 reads CASSFREGETQYF. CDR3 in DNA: TGTGCCAGCAGCTTTAGGGAGGGAGAGACCCAGTACTTC.

In DNA form, the CDR3 reads TGTGCCAGCAGCTTAGTTAGGACACCAACTGGGGAGACCCAGTACTTC. It specifies CASSLVRTPTGETQYF. The genes are TRBV7-2 and TRBJ2-5; D may be TRBD1 (5 bases). V was clipped by 1 base and J by 5 bases, with 17 bases between them. CDR3 length: 16 amino acids. CDR1 is SGHTA and CDR2 is FQGNSA in the germline V gene.

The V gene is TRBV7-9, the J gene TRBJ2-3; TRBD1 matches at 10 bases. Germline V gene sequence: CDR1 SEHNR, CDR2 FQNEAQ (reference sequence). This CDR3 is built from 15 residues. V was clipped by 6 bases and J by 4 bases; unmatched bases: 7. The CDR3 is CASSSGTGDADTQYF. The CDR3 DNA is TGTGCCAGCAGTTCCGGGACAGGGGATGCAGATACGCAGTATTTT.

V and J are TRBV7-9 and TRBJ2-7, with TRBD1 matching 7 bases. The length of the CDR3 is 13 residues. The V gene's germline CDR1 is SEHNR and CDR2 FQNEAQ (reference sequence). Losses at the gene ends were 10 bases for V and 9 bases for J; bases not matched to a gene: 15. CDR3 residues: CANPTDRVFRQYF. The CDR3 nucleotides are TGTGCCAACCCCACCGACAGGGTTTTTCGGCAGTACTTC.

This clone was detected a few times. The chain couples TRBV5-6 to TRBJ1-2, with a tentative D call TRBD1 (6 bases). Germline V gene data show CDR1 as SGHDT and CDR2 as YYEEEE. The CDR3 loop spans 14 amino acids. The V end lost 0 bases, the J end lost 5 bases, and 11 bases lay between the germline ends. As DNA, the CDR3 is TGTGCCAGCAGCTTGGGTACAGGGCTTTATGGCTACACCTTC. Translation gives CASSLGTGLYGYTF.

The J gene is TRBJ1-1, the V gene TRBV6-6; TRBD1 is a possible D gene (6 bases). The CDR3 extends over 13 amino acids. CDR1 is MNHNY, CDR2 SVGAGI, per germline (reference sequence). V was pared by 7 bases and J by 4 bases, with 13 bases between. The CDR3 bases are TGTGCCAGCAAGTGGGGGCAGGGCACTGAAGCTTTCTTT. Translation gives CASKWGQGTEAFF.

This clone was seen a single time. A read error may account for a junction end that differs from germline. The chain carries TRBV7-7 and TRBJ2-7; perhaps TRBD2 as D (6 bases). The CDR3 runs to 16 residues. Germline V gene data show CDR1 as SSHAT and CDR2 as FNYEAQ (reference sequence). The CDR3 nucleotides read TGTGCTAGCAGTTTACCATCGCTCGGGAGTTATTATGAGCAGTACTTC. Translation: CASSLPSLGSYYEQYF.

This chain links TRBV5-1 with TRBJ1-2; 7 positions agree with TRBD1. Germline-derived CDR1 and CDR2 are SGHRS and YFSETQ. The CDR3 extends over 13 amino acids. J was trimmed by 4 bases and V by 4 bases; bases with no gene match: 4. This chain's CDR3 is CASSVDRTYGYTF. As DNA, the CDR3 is TGCGCCAGCAGCGTGGACAGGACCTATGGCTACACCTTC.

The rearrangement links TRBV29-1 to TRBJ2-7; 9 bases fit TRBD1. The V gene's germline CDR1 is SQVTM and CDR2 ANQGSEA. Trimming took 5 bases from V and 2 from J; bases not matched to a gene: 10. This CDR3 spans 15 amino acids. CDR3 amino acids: CSVSGGTGIAYEQYF. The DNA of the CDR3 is TGCAGCGTTTCCGGGGGGACAGGGATAGCCTACGAGCAGTACTTC.

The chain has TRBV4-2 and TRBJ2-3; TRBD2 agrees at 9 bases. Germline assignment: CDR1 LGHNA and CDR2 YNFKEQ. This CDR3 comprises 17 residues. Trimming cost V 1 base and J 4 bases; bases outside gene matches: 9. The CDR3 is CASSQGGRRGGADTQYF. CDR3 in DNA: TGTGCCAGCAGCCAAGGAGGCCGGCGGGGGGGGGCAGATACGCAGTATTTT.

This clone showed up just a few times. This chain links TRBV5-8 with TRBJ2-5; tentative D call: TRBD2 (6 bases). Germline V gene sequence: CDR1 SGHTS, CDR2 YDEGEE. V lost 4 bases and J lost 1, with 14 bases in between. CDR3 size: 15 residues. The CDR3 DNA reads TGTGCCAGCAGCCCGACTAGGGAGCTCCAAGAGACCCAGTACTTC. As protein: CASSPTRELQETQYF. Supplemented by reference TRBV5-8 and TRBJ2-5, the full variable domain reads EAGVTQSPTHLIKTRGQQATLRCSPISGHTSVYWYQQALGLGLQFLLWYDEGEERNRGNFPPRFSGRQFPNYSSELNVNALELEDSALYLCASSPTRELQETQYFGPGTRLLVL.

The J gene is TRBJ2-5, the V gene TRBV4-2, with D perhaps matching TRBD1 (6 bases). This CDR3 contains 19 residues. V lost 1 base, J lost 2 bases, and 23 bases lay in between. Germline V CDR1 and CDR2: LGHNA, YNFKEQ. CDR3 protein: CASSQGAGVSSRAQETQYF. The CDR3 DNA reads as TGTGCCAGCAGCCAAGGGGCAGGGGTTAGTAGTAGGGCACAAGAGACCCAGTACTTC.

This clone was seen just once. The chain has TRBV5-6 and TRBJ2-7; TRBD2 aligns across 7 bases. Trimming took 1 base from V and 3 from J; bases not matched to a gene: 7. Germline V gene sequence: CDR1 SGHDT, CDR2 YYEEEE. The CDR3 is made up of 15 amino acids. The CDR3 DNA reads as TGTGCCAGCAGCTTGAGACACCCGGGGGGCTACGAGCAGTACTTC. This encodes CASSLRHPGGYEQYF.

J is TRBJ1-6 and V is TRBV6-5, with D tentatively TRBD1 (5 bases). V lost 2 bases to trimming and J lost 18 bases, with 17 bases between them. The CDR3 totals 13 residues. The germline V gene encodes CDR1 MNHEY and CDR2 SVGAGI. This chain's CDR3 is CASSYDKDSNRHF. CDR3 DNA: TGTGCCAGCAGTTACGATAAAGACAGTAATCGCCACTTT.

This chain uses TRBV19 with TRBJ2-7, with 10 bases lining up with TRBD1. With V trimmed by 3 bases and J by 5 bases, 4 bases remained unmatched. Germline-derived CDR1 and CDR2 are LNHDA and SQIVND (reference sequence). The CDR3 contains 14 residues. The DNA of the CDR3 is TGTGCCAGTAGTATTTCGGGACAGGGGAACGAGCAGTACTTC. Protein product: CASSISGQGNEQYF.

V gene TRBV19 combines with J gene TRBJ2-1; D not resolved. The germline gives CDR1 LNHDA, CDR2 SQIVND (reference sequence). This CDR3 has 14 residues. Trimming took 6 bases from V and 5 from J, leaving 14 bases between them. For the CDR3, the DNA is TGTGCCAGTAGGAACGGTCCGGCGGACAATGAGCAGTTCTTC. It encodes CASRNGPADNEQFF.

CDR3 loop: CASITSPSTDTQYF. CDR3 in DNA: TGTGCCAGTATCACTAGCCCCAGCACAGATACGCAGTATTTT. The rearrangement joins TRBV6-8 to TRBJ2-3, with D tentatively TRBD2 (6 bases). The length of the CDR3 is 14 residues. Trimming took 9 bases from V and 0 from J, leaving 13 bases between them. From germline, CDR1 is MNHGY and CDR2 SAAAGT.

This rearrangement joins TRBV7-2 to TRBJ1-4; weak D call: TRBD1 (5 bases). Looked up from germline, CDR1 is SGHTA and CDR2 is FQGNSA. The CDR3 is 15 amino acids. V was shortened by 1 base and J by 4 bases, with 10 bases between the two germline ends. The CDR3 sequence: CASSLVGVSNEKLFF. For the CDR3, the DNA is TGTGCCAGCAGCTTAGTAGGGGTCAGTAATGAAAAACTGTTTTTT. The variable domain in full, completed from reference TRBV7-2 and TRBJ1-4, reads GAGVSQSPSNKVTEKGKDVELRCDPISGHTALYWYRQSLGQGLEFLIYFQGNSAPDKSGLPSDRFSAERTGGSVSTLTIQRTQQEDSAVYLCASSLVGVSNEKLFFGSGTQLSVL.

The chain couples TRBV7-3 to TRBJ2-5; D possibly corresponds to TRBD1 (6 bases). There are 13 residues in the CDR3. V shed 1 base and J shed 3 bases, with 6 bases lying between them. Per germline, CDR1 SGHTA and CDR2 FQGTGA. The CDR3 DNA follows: TGTGCCAGCAGCTTAAGGACAGAAGAGACCCAGTACTTC. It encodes CASSLRTEETQYF.

In DNA form, the CDR3 reads TGTGCCAGCTCACCACCGTCTAGATCGAACACTGAAGCTTTCTTT. This translates into CASSPPSRSNTEAFF. The rearrangement uses TRBV18 and TRBJ1-1, with D hard to call. V shed 0 bases and J shed 1 base, with 9 bases lying between them. The CDR3 has 15 residues. Germline CDR1 reads KGHSH; CDR2 reads LQKENI.

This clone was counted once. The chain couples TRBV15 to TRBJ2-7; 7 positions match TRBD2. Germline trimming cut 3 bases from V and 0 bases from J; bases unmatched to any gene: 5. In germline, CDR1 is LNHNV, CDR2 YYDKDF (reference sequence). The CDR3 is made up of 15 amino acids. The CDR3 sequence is CATSSPAGNSYEQYF. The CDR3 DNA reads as TGTGCCACCAGCAGCCCAGCGGGGAACTCCTACGAGCAGTACTTC.

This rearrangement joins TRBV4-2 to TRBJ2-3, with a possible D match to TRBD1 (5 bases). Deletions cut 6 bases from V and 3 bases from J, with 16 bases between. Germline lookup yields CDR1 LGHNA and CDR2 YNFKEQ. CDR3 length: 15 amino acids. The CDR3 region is CASSNGHPRTDTQYF. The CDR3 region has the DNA TGTGCCAGCAGTAACGGACACCCGAGGACAGATACGCAGTATTTT.

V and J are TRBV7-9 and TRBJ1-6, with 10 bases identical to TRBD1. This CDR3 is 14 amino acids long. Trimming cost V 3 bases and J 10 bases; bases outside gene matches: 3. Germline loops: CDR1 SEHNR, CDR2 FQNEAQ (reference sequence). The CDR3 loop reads CASSFGTGASPLHF. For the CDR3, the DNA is TGTGCCAGCAGCTTCGGGACAGGGGCCTCACCCCTCCACTTT.

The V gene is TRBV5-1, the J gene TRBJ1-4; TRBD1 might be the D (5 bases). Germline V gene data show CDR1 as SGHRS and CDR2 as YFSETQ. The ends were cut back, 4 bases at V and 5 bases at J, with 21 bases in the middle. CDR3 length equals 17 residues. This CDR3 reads CASSLEMGPSGNEKLFF. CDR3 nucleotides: TGCGCCAGCAGCCTCGAAATGGGGCCCAGTGGAAATGAAAAACTGTTTTTT.

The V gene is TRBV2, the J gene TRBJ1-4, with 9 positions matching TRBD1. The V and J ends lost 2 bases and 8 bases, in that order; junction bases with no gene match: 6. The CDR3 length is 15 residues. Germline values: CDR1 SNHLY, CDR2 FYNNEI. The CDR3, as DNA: TGTGCCAGCAGTGAATACAGGGGGCGGAAGGAAAAACTGTTTTTT. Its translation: CASSEYRGRKEKLFF. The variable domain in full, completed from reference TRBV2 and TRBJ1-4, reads EPEVTQTPSHQVTQMGQEVILRCVPISNHLYFYWYRQILGQKVEFLVSFYNNEISEKSEIFDDQFSVERPDGSNFTLKIRSTKLEDSAMYFCASSEYRGRKEKLFFGSGTQLSVL.